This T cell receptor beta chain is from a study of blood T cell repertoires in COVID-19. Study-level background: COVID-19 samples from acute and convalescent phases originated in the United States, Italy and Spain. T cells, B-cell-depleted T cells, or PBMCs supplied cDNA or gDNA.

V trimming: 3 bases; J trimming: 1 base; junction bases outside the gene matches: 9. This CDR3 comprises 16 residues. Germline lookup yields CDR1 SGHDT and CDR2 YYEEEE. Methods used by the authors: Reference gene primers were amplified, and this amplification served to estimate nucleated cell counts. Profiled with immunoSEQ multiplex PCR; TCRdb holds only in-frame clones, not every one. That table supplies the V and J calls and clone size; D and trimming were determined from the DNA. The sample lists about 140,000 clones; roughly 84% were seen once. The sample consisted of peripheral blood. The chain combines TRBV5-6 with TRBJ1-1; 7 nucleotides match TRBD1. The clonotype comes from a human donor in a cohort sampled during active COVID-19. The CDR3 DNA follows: TGTGCCAGCAGCTCACGACAGGGAGTTTGGAACACTGAAGCTTTCTTT. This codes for CASSSRQGVWNTEAFF.